One TCR beta chain is described in this entry. Its target is not known. These data belong to a study of cytomegalovirus exposure and HLA in healthy donors. It was with 60 Vbeta and 13 Jbeta primers that the PCR ran. Repertoires were generated with immunoSEQ multiplex PCR, while TCRdb's copy carries only in-frame clones and drops some. The profile shows roughly 150,000 clones, about 80% of them singletons. Whole-study findings and limits: Cytomegalovirus status was reportedly diagnosed by the classifier with high sensitivity and specificity. Reports state that TCR beta sequences accurately predicted most subjects' HLA-A and HLA-B alleles.

V shed 5 bases and J 1 base; nucleotides not matched to a gene: 9. Germline V gives CDR1 LGHNT, CDR2 FRNRAP. This CDR3 has 17 residues. Sequenced material: PBMCs. V gene TRBV12-5 combines with J gene TRBJ2-2; TRBD1 agrees at 8 bases. The sequence derives from a man aged 40-49 years in good health and CMV-seronegative. The CDR3 sequence: CASGLRQGARNTGELFF. In nucleotides, the CDR3 is TGTGCTAGTGGTCTGCGTCAGGGGGCCCGGAACACCGGGGAGCTGTTTTTT. Drawing the rest from reference TRBV12-5 and TRBJ2-2, the complete variable domain is DARVTQTPRHKVTEMGQEVTMRCQPILGHNTVFWYRQTMMQGLELLAYFRNRAPLDDSGMPKDRFSAEMPDATLATLKIQPSEPRDSAVYFCASGLRQGARNTGELFFGEGSRLTVL.